This T cell receptor (beta chain) originates from a study of blood T cells in healthy people across ages. The CDR3 covers 15 residues. Germline-derived CDR1 and CDR2 are KGHDR and SFDVKD. The ends lost 2 bases at V and 11 bases at J; junction bases unmatched: 11. Note on this clonotype: The antigen is not known.

Study-wide findings and caveats: When set beside aged donors, long-lived donors presented more naive CD4+ cells and higher diversity.

They isolated at least 7 million PBMCs from each sample. Per sample, extraction of total RNA gave at least 5.5 micrograms in every case. Alongside a J-beta primer mix, a sample-barcoded 5' primer served in a second PCR lasting about 6 to 11 cycles. Via MiXCR, TCRdb re-called the 5' RACE reads, giving one row per CDR3 protein. The sample has over 600,000 distinct CDR3 sequences, about 56% seen once. Sequenced input: blood. This sequence joins TRBV24-1 and TRBJ2-3, with 8 bases aligning to TRBD2. The TCR sequence derives from a man aged 40-49 years in good health. CDR3 in DNA: TGTGCCACCAGTGATTGGAGGGGGAGCGGGAGAGTGCAGTATTTT. The encoded protein is CATSDWRGSGRVQYF.